These 4 T cell receptor beta chains were all obtained from the same sample, sequenced in a study of blood T cell repertoires in COVID-19. The method was immunoSEQ multiplex PCR; TCRdb's version includes in-frame clones alone and lacks a portion of them. The sample shows roughly 250,000 clones, 75% to 85% of them seen only once. The source material was peripheral blood. These receptors were taken from a woman aged 70 to 79 with acute or convalescent COVID-19.

The V call is TRBV2, the J call TRBJ2-5; D perhaps matches TRBD2 (5 bases). The V gene lost 6 bases and the J gene lost 2 bases, with 13 bases spanning the gap. In germline, CDR1 is SNHLY, CDR2 FYNNEI. The CDR3 is 14 residues long. In DNA form, the CDR3 reads TGTGCCAGCAGCCGTGAGGGTATACAAGAGACCCAGTACTTC. Amino acids: CASSREGIQETQYF.

This CDR3 is CASSVYGQGSGYTF. The CDR3 DNA follows: TGTGCCAGCAGTGTCTACGGACAGGGCAGTGGCTACACCTTC. The chain links TRBV2 to TRBJ1-2, with TRBD1 identical over 8 bases. The V segment lost 4 bases and the J segment 7 bases; nucleotides outside the gene matches: 8. CDR1 and CDR2 from the germline V gene are SNHLY and FYNNEI. The CDR3 is 14 residues long.

J is TRBJ2-5 and V is TRBV5-6; D gene ambiguous. The V gene's germline CDR1 is SGHDT and CDR2 YYEEEE. The CDR3 has 14 amino acids. Trimming shortened V by 0 bases and J by 2 bases, and 8 bases separated the two germline ends. CDR3 amino acids: CASSLAQFQETQYF. DNA of the CDR3: TGTGCCAGCAGCTTGGCCCAGTTTCAAGAGACCCAGTACTTC.

The chain recombines TRBV5-4 with TRBJ1-1, with D possibly TRBD1 on 5 matching bases. This CDR3 region has 17 residues. Deletions cut 3 bases from V and 0 bases from J, with 18 bases between. Per the germline V gene, CDR1 is SGHNT and CDR2 is YYREEE (reference sequence). CDR3 in amino acids: CASSSPGGTTMNTEAFF. The CDR3 DNA sequence: TGTGCCAGCAGCTCCCCGGGAGGGACCACTATGAACACTGAAGCTTTCTTT.